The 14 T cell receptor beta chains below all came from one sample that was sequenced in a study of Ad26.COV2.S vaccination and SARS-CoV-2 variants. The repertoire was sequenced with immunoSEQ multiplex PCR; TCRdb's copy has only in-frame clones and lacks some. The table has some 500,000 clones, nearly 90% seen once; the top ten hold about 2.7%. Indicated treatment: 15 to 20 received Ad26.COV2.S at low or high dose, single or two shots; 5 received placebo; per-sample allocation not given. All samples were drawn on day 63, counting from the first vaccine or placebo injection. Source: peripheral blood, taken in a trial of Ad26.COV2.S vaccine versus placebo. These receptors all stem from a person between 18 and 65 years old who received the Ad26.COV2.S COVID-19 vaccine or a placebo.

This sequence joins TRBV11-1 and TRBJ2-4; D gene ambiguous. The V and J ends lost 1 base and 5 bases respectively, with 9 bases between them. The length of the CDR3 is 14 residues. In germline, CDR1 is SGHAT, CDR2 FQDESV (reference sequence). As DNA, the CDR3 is TGTGCCAGCAGCTTAGGTTTTGGGGAAAACATTCAGTACTTC. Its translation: CASSLGFGENIQYF.

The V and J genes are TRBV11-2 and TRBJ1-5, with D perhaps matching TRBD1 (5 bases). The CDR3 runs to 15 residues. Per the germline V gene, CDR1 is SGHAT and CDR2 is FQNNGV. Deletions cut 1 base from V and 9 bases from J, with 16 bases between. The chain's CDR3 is CASSLGAGLASPQHF. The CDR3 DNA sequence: TGTGCCAGCAGCTTAGGGGCAGGGCTAGCTTCGCCCCAGCATTTT.

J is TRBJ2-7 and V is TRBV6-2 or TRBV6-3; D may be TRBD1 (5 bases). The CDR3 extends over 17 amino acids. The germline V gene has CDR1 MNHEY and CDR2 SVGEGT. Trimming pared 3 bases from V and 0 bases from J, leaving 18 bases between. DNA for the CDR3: TGTGCCAGCAGTTATCCAACGGTCGGACAATACTCCTACGAGCAGTACTTC. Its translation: CASSYPTVGQYSYEQYF.

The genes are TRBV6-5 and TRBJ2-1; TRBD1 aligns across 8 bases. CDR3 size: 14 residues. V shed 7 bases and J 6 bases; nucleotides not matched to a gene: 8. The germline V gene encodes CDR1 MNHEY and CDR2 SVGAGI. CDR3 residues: CASTETGDFNEQFF. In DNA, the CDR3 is TGTGCCAGCACGGAGACAGGGGATTTCAATGAGCAGTTCTTC.

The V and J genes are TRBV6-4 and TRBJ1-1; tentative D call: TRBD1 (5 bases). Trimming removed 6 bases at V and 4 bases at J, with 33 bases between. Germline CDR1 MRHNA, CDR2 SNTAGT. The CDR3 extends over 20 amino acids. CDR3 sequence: CASRNPYLRQPGEMVTEAFF. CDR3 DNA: TGTGCCAGCAGGAACCCTTACCTTCGACAGCCCGGGGAAATGGTCACTGAAGCTTTCTTT.

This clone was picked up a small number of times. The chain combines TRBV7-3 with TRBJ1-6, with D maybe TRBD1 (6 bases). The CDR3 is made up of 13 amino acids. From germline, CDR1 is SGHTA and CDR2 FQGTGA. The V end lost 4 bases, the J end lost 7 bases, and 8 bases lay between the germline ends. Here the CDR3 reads CASSSTGNSPLHF. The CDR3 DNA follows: TGTGCCAGCAGCTCCACAGGGAATTCACCCCTCCACTTT.

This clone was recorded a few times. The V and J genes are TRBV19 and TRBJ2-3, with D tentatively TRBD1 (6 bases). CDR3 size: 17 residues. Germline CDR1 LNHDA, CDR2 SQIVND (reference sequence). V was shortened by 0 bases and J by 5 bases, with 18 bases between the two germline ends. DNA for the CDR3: TGTGCCAGTAGTATAGATGGGTACAGAGGGGGACGAGATACGCAGTATTTT. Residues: CASSIDGYRGGRDTQYF.

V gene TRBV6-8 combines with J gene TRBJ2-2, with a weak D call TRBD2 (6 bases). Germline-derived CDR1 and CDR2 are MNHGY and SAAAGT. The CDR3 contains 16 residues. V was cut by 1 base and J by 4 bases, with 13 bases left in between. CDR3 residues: CASSYCGLGGTGELFF. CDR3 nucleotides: TGTGCCAGCAGTTACTGCGGGTTGGGGGGCACCGGGGAGCTGTTTTTT.

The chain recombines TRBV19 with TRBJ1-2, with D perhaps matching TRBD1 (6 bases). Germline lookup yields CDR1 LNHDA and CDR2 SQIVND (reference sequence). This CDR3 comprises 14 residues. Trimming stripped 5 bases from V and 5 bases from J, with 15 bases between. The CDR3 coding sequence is TGTGCCAGTAGTCCCTCAGGACAGCTATATGGCTACACCTTC. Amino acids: CASSPSGQLYGYTF.

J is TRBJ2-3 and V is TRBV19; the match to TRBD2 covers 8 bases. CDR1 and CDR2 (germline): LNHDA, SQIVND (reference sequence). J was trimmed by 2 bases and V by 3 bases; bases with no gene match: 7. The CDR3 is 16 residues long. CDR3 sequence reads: CASSINAGGPTDTQYF. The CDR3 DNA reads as TGTGCCAGTAGTATTAATGCGGGGGGCCCCACAGATACGCAGTATTTT.

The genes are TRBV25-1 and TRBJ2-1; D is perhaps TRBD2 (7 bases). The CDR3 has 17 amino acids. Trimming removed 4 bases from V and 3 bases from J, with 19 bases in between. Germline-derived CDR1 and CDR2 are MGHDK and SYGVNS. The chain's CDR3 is CASSAHRRGRHYNEQFF. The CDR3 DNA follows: TGTGCCAGCAGTGCTCATCGGCGGGGGCGTCACTACAATGAGCAGTTCTTC.

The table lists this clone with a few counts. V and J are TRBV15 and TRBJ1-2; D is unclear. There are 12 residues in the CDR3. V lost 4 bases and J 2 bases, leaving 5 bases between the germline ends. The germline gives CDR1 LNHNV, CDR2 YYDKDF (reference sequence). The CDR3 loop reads CATSTENYGYTF. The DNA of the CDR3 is TGTGCCACCAGCACAGAGAACTATGGCTACACCTTC. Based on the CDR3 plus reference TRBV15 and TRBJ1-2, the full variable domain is DAMVIQNPRYQVTQFGKPVTLSCSQTLNHNVMYWYQQKSSQAPKLLFHYYDKDFNNEADTPDNFQSRRPNTSFCFLDIRSPGLGDTAMYLCATSTENYGYTFGSGTRLTVV.

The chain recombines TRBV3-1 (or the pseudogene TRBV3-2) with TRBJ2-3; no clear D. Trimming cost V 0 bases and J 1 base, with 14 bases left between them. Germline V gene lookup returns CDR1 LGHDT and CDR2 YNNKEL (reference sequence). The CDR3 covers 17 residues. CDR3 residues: CASSQEASPPGTDTQYF. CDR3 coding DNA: TGTGCCAGCAGCCAAGAAGCATCCCCGCCGGGCACAGATACGCAGTATTTT.

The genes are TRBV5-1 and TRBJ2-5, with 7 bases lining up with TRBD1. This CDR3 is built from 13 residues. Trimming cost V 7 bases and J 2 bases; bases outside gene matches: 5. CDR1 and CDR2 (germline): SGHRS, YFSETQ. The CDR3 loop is CASQGQEQETQYF. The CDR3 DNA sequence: TGCGCCAGCCAAGGACAGGAACAAGAGACCCAGTACTTC.